Ten or more counts support the clone carrying this T cell receptor beta chain. The data were taken from a study of CDR3 diversity in severe acne. TCRdb reprocessed the PCR reads with MiXCR, giving one entry per CDR3 protein. The sample lists fewer than 90,000 distinct CDR3 sequences; 45% to 55% were seen once. Sequenced: blood. The TCR comes from a male donor in good health, without acne.

The CDR3 here is CASSLYRSGELFF. CDR3 nucleotides: TGTGCCAGCAGCTTATATAGGTCCGGGGAGCTGTTTTTT. The V gene is TRBV11-3, the J gene TRBJ2-2; D unresolved. Germline V CDR1 and CDR2: SGHNT, YENEEA. The CDR3 consists of 13 residues. The germline V and J ends were trimmed by 2 bases and 6 bases, with 7 bases remaining between them.